The 24 T cell receptor beta chains listed next were all sequenced from one sample in a study of cytomegalovirus exposure and HLA in healthy donors. PCR primers comprised 60 Vbeta and 13 Jbeta primers. Method: immunoSEQ multiplex PCR; TCRdb's copy keeps in-frame clones and lacks some. The data contain some 190,000 clones, roughly 77% of them singletons. Source material: PBMCs. The receptors here all came from a woman aged 30 to 39 in good health and CMV-seronegative.

This CDR3 reads CASSQDGGAANTGELFF. CDR3 bases: TGCGCCAGCAGCCAAGATGGCGGGGCCGCGAACACCGGGGAGCTGTTTTTT. This rearrangement joins TRBV4-3 to TRBJ2-2; tentative D call: TRBD2 (6 bases). CDR3 length: 17 residues. Trimming stripped 0 bases from V and 0 bases from J, with 11 bases between. Germline values: CDR1 LGHNA, CDR2 YSLEER.

The gene calls are TRBV11-3 and TRBJ2-1, with 10 bases lining up with TRBD2. V shed 3 bases and J 10 bases; nucleotides not matched to a gene: 12. The germline V gene encodes CDR1 SGHNT and CDR2 YENEEA. The CDR3 sequence is 16 residues long. The CDR3, as DNA: TGTGCCAGCAGCTTTCGGGAGCGGGGGGGCCTGGGGGAGCAGTTCTTC. Translated, it gives CASSFRERGGLGEQFF.

This clone was seen a handful of times. This sequence joins TRBV19 and TRBJ2-2; 11 nucleotides match TRBD2. From germline, CDR1 is LNHDA and CDR2 SQIVND (reference sequence). CDR3 length: 17 residues. V dropped 3 bases and J dropped 6; count of bases not matched to a gene: 9. The CDR3 sequence: CASSMASGGISAGELFF. The CDR3 DNA follows: TGTGCCAGTAGTATGGCTAGCGGGGGGATCTCCGCCGGGGAGCTGTTTTTT.

This sequence joins TRBV5-1 and TRBJ2-1, with a weak D call TRBD2 (5 bases). CDR3 length: 12 residues. Germline lookup yields CDR1 SGHRS and CDR2 YFSETQ. Trimming took off 0 bases at V and 9 bases at J, with 7 bases between the two ends. The CDR3 nucleotides read TGCGCCAGCAGCTTGGCCGGGGTTGAGCAGTTCTTC. The encoded protein is CASSLAGVEQFF.

The V gene is TRBV2, the J gene TRBJ2-2; D may be TRBD1 (7 bases). Germline loops: CDR1 SNHLY, CDR2 FYNNEI. This CDR3 has 16 amino acids. Trimming left V 4 bases short and J 2 bases short, with 14 bases between. CDR3 region: CASSVGRGGNTGELFF. Here the CDR3 DNA reads TGTGCCAGCAGTGTCGGGAGAGGGGGCAACACCGGGGAGCTGTTTTTT.

The chain couples TRBV7-2 to TRBJ2-7; a weak D match, TRBD1 (6 bases). Trimming stripped 5 bases from V and 1 base from J, with 12 bases between. CDR3 length equals 14 residues. Germline lookup yields CDR1 SGHTA and CDR2 FQGNSA. The CDR3 sequence is CASSPVRGSYEQYF. The CDR3 DNA sequence: TGTGCCAGCAGCCCAGTGAGGGGGTCCTACGAGCAGTACTTC.

This chain uses TRBV6-5 with TRBJ2-1; 8 positions agree with TRBD2. The length of the CDR3 is 16 residues. The germline CDR1 and CDR2 sequences are MNHEY and SVGAGI. Trimming at V came to 2 bases and at J to 15 bases, leaving 18 bases not matched to a gene. This chain's CDR3 is CASSYLTSGGGTLSFF. CDR3 in DNA: TGTGCCAGCAGTTACCTAACTAGCGGTGGGGGGACTCTCTCGTTCTTC.

The V and J genes are TRBV19 and TRBJ1-1; D possibly corresponds to TRBD1 (6 bases). Germline-derived CDR1 and CDR2 are LNHDA and SQIVND (reference sequence). The CDR3 is 15 amino acids. Between the trimmed V and J ends, which lost 7 bases and 3 bases, there was a span of 18 bases. The CDR3: CASTPQGSPYTEAFF. In nucleotides, the CDR3 is TGTGCCAGTACTCCACAGGGATCCCCCTACACTGAAGCTTTCTTT.

The sample holds one count of this clone. This chain connects TRBV7-8 to TRBJ2-1; 13 nucleotides agree with TRBD2. With 5 bases clipped from V and 3 bases from J, the junction kept 7 bases outside the gene matches. This CDR3 has 17 amino acids. Germline-derived CDR1 and CDR2 are SGHVS and FQNEAQ. The CDR3 loop reads CASSQKGTSGDYNEQFF. The CDR3 DNA follows: TGTGCCAGCAGCCAAAAAGGGACTAGCGGGGACTACAATGAGCAGTTCTTC.

The CDR3 region is CASSLGAGGPETQYF. CDR3 in DNA: TGCGCCAGCAGCTTAGGAGCGGGGGGGCCTGAGACCCAGTACTTC. The chain couples TRBV5-1 to TRBJ2-5, with 10 bases fitting TRBD2. V was clipped by 2 bases and J by 5 bases; unmatched bases: 6. CDR1 and CDR2 (germline): SGHRS, YFSETQ. The CDR3 sequence is 15 residues long.

The chain uses TRBV7-9 and TRBJ1-5; D is unresolved. The CDR3 covers 15 residues. The V and J ends lost 5 bases and 5 bases respectively, with 16 bases between them. CDR1 and CDR2 from the germline V gene are SEHNR and FQNEAQ (reference sequence). Here the CDR3 reads CASSPTDKFYQPQHF. The CDR3 DNA sequence: TGTGCCAGCAGCCCAACCGACAAGTTTTATCAGCCCCAGCATTTT.

There are a few counts of this clone. The chain joins TRBV6-6 to TRBJ1-5, with D perhaps matching TRBD1 (6 bases). The CDR3 sequence is 15 residues long. Germline lookup yields CDR1 MNHNY and CDR2 SVGAGI (reference sequence). V lost 6 bases and J lost 10, with 22 bases in between. CDR3 protein: CASSYTGFSENPQHF. The CDR3 DNA follows: TGTGCCAGCAGCTATACAGGGTTTTCAGAAAATCCCCAGCATTTT.

The gene calls are TRBV5-6 and TRBJ1-5; D gene ambiguous. The CDR3 is made up of 12 amino acids. The V and J ends lost 3 bases and 6 bases respectively, with 7 bases between them. Per germline, CDR1 SGHDT and CDR2 YYEEEE. CDR3 sequence: CASSSEGQPQHF. CDR3 sequence (DNA): TGTGCCAGCAGCTCAGAGGGTCAGCCCCAGCATTTT.

The chain recombines TRBV19 with TRBJ1-5; 11 bases match TRBD1. The CDR3 is made up of 17 amino acids. Germline CDR1 and CDR2: LNHDA and SQIVND (reference sequence). Germline trimming cut 3 bases from V and 6 bases from J; bases unmatched to any gene: 10. The CDR3 is CASSIRTGGMVGQPQHF. The CDR3 region has the DNA TGTGCCAGTAGTATTCGGACAGGGGGCATGGTGGGTCAGCCCCAGCATTTT.

The V gene is TRBV5-8, the J gene TRBJ1-6; D ambiguous. The CDR3 loop spans 15 amino acids. Germline lookup yields CDR1 SGHTS and CDR2 YDEGEE. The V and J ends lost 6 bases and 0 bases respectively, with 10 bases between them. DNA for the CDR3: TGTGCCAGCACCCAACTCGGCTCCTATAATTCACCCCTCCACTTT. Encoded protein: CASTQLGSYNSPLHF.

This chain joins TRBV14 and TRBJ1-1; D is perhaps TRBD1 (5 bases). CDR3 length equals 16 residues. V was pared by 0 bases and J by 3 bases, with 14 bases between. Germline V lookup: CDR1 SGHDN, CDR2 FVKESK. CDR3 residues: CASSQDLGGADTEAFF. Written as DNA, the CDR3 is TGTGCCAGCAGCCAAGATCTCGGAGGGGCCGACACTGAAGCTTTCTTT.

The genes are TRBV2 and TRBJ2-5, with 9 nucleotides matching TRBD2. J lost 5 bases, V lost 5 bases, and 9 bases had no gene match. Germline V gene sequence: CDR1 SNHLY, CDR2 FYNNEI. This CDR3 is built from 15 residues. The CDR3 sequence is CASSPPGTSWETQYF. The DNA for the CDR3 is TGTGCCAGCAGTCCCCCCGGGACTAGCTGGGAGACCCAGTACTTC.

The chain links TRBV4-2 to TRBJ2-1; a possible D gene is TRBD2 (6 bases). V dropped 0 bases and J dropped 0 bases, with 9 bases sitting between them. Germline V gives CDR1 LGHNA, CDR2 YNFKEQ. CDR3 length: 16 residues. The CDR3 coding sequence is TGTGCCAGCAGCCAAGATGCGGGGAGCTCCTACAATGAGCAGTTCTTC. It yields the protein CASSQDAGSSYNEQFF.

The chain recombines TRBV4-1 with TRBJ2-6; 9 bases match TRBD1. Unmatched junction bases numbered 3, after V lost 0 bases and J lost 0 bases. The germline CDR1 and CDR2 sequences are MGHRA and YSYEKL. The CDR3 has 18 amino acids. This chain's CDR3 is CASSQEGTGTSGANVLTF. The CDR3 DNA is TGCGCCAGCAGCCAAGAGGGGACAGGGACCTCTGGGGCCAACGTCCTGACTTTC.

CDR3 coding DNA: TGTGCCAGCAGCGTACCCCAAACAGGGGAGGTCGGCAATCAGCCCCAGCATTTT. It encodes CASSVPQTGEVGNQPQHF. This chain connects TRBV9 to TRBJ1-5, with TRBD1 identical over 7 bases. The CDR3 has 18 residues. J gave up 2 bases and V 1 base, and 12 bases lay outside the gene matches. The germline gives CDR1 SGDLS, CDR2 YYNGEE.

The rearrangement links TRBV7-2 to TRBJ1-6; 8 bases are shared with TRBD1. J lost 10 bases, V lost 1 base, and 6 bases had no gene match. Germline CDR1 is SGHTA and CDR2 is FQGNSA. This CDR3 comprises 15 residues. The CDR3 DNA follows: TGTGCCAGCAGCTTAGACGGGACAGGTACATCACCCCTCCACTTT. Protein sequence: CASSLDGTGTSPLHF.

The gene calls are TRBV4-1 and TRBJ2-5; D call uncertain. The J call is uncertain, as TRBJ2-7 better fits the DNA end. The germline V gene has CDR1 MGHRA and CDR2 YSYEKL. The CDR3 is made up of 14 amino acids. The CDR3 reads CASSQTTEYYEQYF. For the CDR3, the DNA is TGCGCCAGCAGCCAGACGACTGAATACTACGAGCAGTACTTC.

The chain carries TRBV6-6 and TRBJ1-6, with D possibly being TRBD1 (5 bases). The V gene lost 6 bases and the J gene lost 9 bases, with 15 bases spanning the gap. Germline assignment: CDR1 MNHNY and CDR2 SVGAGI (reference sequence). This CDR3 contains 14 residues. Here the CDR3 reads CASRPRGEGSPLHF. In DNA form, the CDR3 reads TGTGCCAGCAGGCCCCGGGGGGAGGGTTCACCCCTCCACTTT.

This clone showed up just a few times. The chain has TRBV27 and TRBJ1-1; TRBD1 is a possible D gene (5 bases). The ends were cut back, 6 bases at V and 4 bases at J, with 12 bases in the middle. The CDR3 runs 13 residues. Germline V gene sequence: CDR1 MNHEY, CDR2 SMNVEV (reference sequence). CDR3 loop: CASRLGGGTEAFF. The CDR3 DNA sequence: TGTGCCAGCAGATTGGGCGGGGGCACTGAAGCTTTCTTT.